These 26 T cell receptor beta chains came from one sample sequenced in a study of Ad26.COV2.S vaccination and SARS-CoV-2 variants. The table came from immunoSEQ multiplex PCR; TCRdb's copy has only in-frame clones and leaves some out. Of 440,000 or so clones listed, around 91% were seen once; the top ten hold around 4.2%. The treatment denotes: over 15 received Ad26.COV2.S at low or high dose, single or two shots; several received placebo; per-sample allocation not given. The study sampled participants on day 63 after the first vaccine or placebo injection. Sequencing used peripheral blood, obtained in a trial of Ad26.COV2.S vaccine versus placebo. Receptor source: a person between 18 and 59 years old who received the Ad26.COV2.S COVID-19 vaccine or a placebo.

This chain uses TRBV7-9 with TRBJ1-2; weak D call: TRBD1 (5 bases). The CDR3 consists of 14 residues. CDR1 and CDR2 (germline): SEHNR, FQNEAQ (reference sequence). V dropped 3 bases and J dropped 1 base, with 9 bases sitting between them. In DNA, the CDR3 is TGTGCCAGCAGCTTTCTGAGGGGTAACTATGGCTACACCTTC. Residues: CASSFLRGNYGYTF. Drawing the rest from reference TRBV7-9 and TRBJ1-2, the complete variable domain is DTGVSQNPRHKITKRGQNVTFRCDPISEHNRLYWYRQTLGQGPEFLTYFQNEAQLEKSRLLSDRFSAERPKGSFSTLEIQRTEQGDSAMYLCASSFLRGNYGYTFGSGTRLTVV.

This clone was observed a single time. This chain uses TRBV24-1 with TRBJ2-1; D is perhaps TRBD2 (5 bases). Between the trimmed V and J ends, which lost 1 base and 0 bases, there was a span of 9 bases. Germline values: CDR1 KGHDR, CDR2 SFDVKD. This CDR3 is built from 16 residues. The CDR3 sequence is CATSDLAGSSYNEQFF. CDR3 nucleotide sequence: TGTGCCACCAGTGATTTAGCTGGGAGCTCCTACAATGAGCAGTTCTTC.

The chain uses TRBV4-1 and TRBJ2-1; D possibly corresponds to TRBD2 (6 bases). CDR1 is MGHRA, CDR2 YSYEKL, per germline. This CDR3 spans 15 amino acids. V was clipped by 4 bases and J by 6 bases, with 16 bases between them. CDR3 sequence (DNA): TGCGCCAGCAGCCCGAGCCGGGACTTTGGCAATGAGCAGTTCTTC. Translation gives CASSPSRDFGNEQFF.

This chain uses TRBV27 with TRBJ1-6; 8 bases agree with TRBD1. This CDR3 spans 16 amino acids. Germline CDR1 and CDR2: MNHEY and SMNVEV (reference sequence). J lost 3 bases, V lost 6 bases, and 7 bases had no gene match. This CDR3 reads CASRPGQANYNSPLHF. In DNA form, the CDR3 reads TGTGCCAGCAGGCCGGGACAGGCCAACTATAATTCACCCCTCCACTTT.

The V and J genes are TRBV27 and TRBJ2-7, with D possibly TRBD2 on 6 matching bases. Deletions cut 3 bases from V and 3 bases from J, with 9 bases between. The CDR3 is 13 residues long. Germline lookup yields CDR1 MNHEY and CDR2 SMNVEV (reference sequence). The CDR3 region is CASSFVGGYEQYF. CDR3 DNA sequence: TGTGCCAGCAGTTTTGTGGGGGGCTACGAGCAGTACTTC.

The V gene is TRBV20-1, the J gene TRBJ1-2; 7 bases line up with TRBD1. Germline V gives CDR1 DFQATT, CDR2 SNEGSKA (reference sequence). V dropped 3 bases and J dropped 1; count of bases not matched to a gene: 11. The CDR3 is 16 residues long. CDR3 residues: CSASDLRRDSNYGYTF. DNA for the CDR3: TGCAGTGCTAGTGACCTAAGACGGGACAGTAACTATGGCTACACCTTC.

The V and J genes are TRBV30 and TRBJ1-5; TRBD1 is a possible D gene (6 bases). V lost 3 bases and J lost 4, with 13 bases in between. Germline values: CDR1 GTSNPN, CDR2 SVGIG (reference sequence). CDR3 length equals 14 residues. Written as DNA, the CDR3 is TGTGCCTGGAGGAGGAAGGGGGGGAATCAGCCCCAGCATTTT. Amino acids: CAWRRKGGNQPQHF.

This clone appeared once. The rearrangement joins TRBV25-1 to TRBJ1-2; D gene ambiguous. With 0 bases removed from V and 3 bases from J, the gap between germline ends came to 8 bases. The germline gives CDR1 MGHDK, CDR2 SYGVNS. This CDR3 is built from 14 residues. CDR3 region: CASSEYPEDYGYTF. The CDR3 DNA follows: TGTGCCAGCAGTGAATATCCCGAAGACTATGGCTACACCTTC.

The CDR3 nucleotides are TGTGCCAGCAGTTTTCAGGGGAGTCAGCCCCAGCATTTT. It specifies CASSFQGSQPQHF. The chain joins TRBV12-3 or TRBV12-4 to TRBJ1-5; possibly TRBD1 for D (6 bases). Trimming removed 3 bases at V and 6 bases at J, with 9 bases between. The CDR3 contains 13 residues.

The chain recombines TRBV19 with TRBJ2-3; 8 bases line up with TRBD2. Trimming removed 3 bases from V and 2 bases from J; junction bases left unmatched: 4. Per the germline V gene, CDR1 is LNHDA and CDR2 is SQIVND (reference sequence). The CDR3 spans 15 residues. The CDR3 region has the DNA TGTGCCAGTAGTATGCGGCGGGGGGACACAGATACGCAGTATTTT. It yields the protein CASSMRRGDTDTQYF.

The chain uses TRBV5-8 and TRBJ2-2; 9 nucleotides agree with TRBD1. The CDR3 is made up of 15 amino acids. V lost 4 bases and J lost 4; bases outside the gene matches: 5. Germline assignment: CDR1 SGHTS and CDR2 YDEGEE. CDR3 protein: CASSLRDRATGELFF. The DNA for the CDR3 is TGTGCCAGCAGCCTCCGGGACAGGGCCACCGGGGAGCTGTTTTTT. Full variable domain (remainder filled in from reference TRBV5-8 and TRBJ2-2): EAGVTQSPTHLIKTRGQQATLRCSPISGHTSVYWYQQALGLGLQFLLWYDEGEERNRGNFPPRFSGRQFPNYSSELNVNALELEDSALYLCASSLRDRATGELFFGEGSRLTVL.

This clone was recorded once. The CDR3, as DNA: TGTGCCAGCAGCTTAAACCCGGGCGGGCCAACGAGCTCCTACGAGCAGTACTTC. Encoded protein: CASSLNPGGPTSSYEQYF. The chain carries TRBV7-3 and TRBJ2-7, with D possibly TRBD2 on 5 matching bases. The CDR3 totals 18 residues. CDR1 and CDR2 (germline): SGHTA, FQGTGA. Trimming took off 1 base at V and 0 bases at J, with 19 bases between the two ends.

The rearrangement links TRBV28 to TRBJ1-4; D ambiguous. From germline, CDR1 is MDHEN and CDR2 SYDVKM. The V end was cut by 5 bases, the J end by 3 bases, with 10 bases between. This CDR3 has 14 amino acids. The CDR3 sequence: CASSRTVSNEKLFF. CDR3 coding DNA: TGTGCCAGCAGTAGAACGGTCTCTAATGAAAAACTGTTTTTT.

The chain is built from TRBV19 and TRBJ2-7; possible D gene TRBD2, 6 bases. V was cut by 8 bases and J by 10 bases, with 12 bases left in between. The CDR3 consists of 10 residues. The V gene's germline CDR1 is LNHDA and CDR2 SQIVND (reference sequence). CDR3 amino acids: CASGGGVQYF. CDR3 nucleotide sequence: TGTGCCAGTGGTGGCGGGGTACAGTACTTC.

The rearrangement joins TRBV12-3 or TRBV12-4 to TRBJ1-3; D is undetermined. Trimming shortened V by 6 bases and J by 1 base, and 7 bases separated the two germline ends. The CDR3 has 13 amino acids. The CDR3 here is CASSPISGNTIYF. The CDR3 coding sequence is TGTGCCAGCAGCCCGATTTCTGGAAACACCATATATTTT.

This rearrangement joins TRBV24-1 to TRBJ2-2, with 11 bases identical to TRBD1. Unmatched junction bases numbered 6, after V lost 3 bases and J lost 7 bases. The germline V gene has CDR1 KGHDR and CDR2 SFDVKD. CDR3 size: 16 residues. DNA for the CDR3: TGTGCCACCAGTGATCCCGGGACAGGGGGAGGCGGGGAGCTGTTTTTT. As protein: CATSDPGTGGGGELFF.

The chain couples TRBV7-3 to TRBJ2-1; 13 positions agree with TRBD2. The CDR3 length is 18 residues. V lost 5 bases and J lost 9; bases outside the gene matches: 16. From germline, CDR1 is SGHTA and CDR2 FQGTGA. CDR3 sequence: CASSHGGATSGRAGEQFF. The CDR3 DNA is TGTGCCAGCAGCCACGGGGGGGCAACTAGCGGGAGGGCCGGTGAGCAGTTCTTC.

This chain connects TRBV14 to TRBJ2-3; the D gene is possibly TRBD2 (5 bases). CDR1 is SGHDN and CDR2 is FVKESK in the germline V gene. The length of the CDR3 is 15 residues. The ends were cut back, 2 bases at V and 2 bases at J, with 11 bases in the middle. The CDR3 DNA follows: TGTGCCAGCAGCCAAACATCGGGATTCACAGATACGCAGTATTTT. Translated: CASSQTSGFTDTQYF.

J is TRBJ2-5 and V is TRBV6-5, with D uncertain. Trimming stripped 11 bases from V and 5 bases from J, with 15 bases between. The germline V gene has CDR1 MNHEY and CDR2 SVGAGI. CDR3 size: 12 residues. In DNA form, the CDR3 reads TGTGCCGAAGGAACGATGAGCGAGACCCAGTACTTC. Its protein is CAEGTMSETQYF.

The gene calls are TRBV7-9 and TRBJ2-1; TRBD1 agrees at 10 bases. V shed 5 bases and J 9 bases; nucleotides not matched to a gene: 7. The length of the CDR3 is 14 residues. CDR1 is SEHNR, CDR2 FQNEAQ, per germline (reference sequence). CDR3 sequence: CASSPGTGVAEQFF. The CDR3 region has the DNA TGTGCCAGCAGCCCCGGGACAGGGGTAGCTGAGCAGTTCTTC.

The rearrangement links TRBV7-2 to TRBJ2-1; 9 bases fit TRBD2. The germline gives CDR1 SGHTA, CDR2 FQGNSA. This CDR3 is built from 12 residues. The V segment lost 5 bases and the J segment 13 bases; nucleotides outside the gene matches: 6. The DNA of the CDR3 is TGTGCCAGCAGCGGAGGGACTAGCTCCCAGTTCTTC. It codes for CASSGGTSSQFF. The full variable domain, completed using reference TRBV7-2 and TRBJ2-1, is GAGVSQSPSNKVTEKGKDVELRCDPISGHTALYWYRQSLGQGLEFLIYFQGNSAPDKSGLPSDRFSAERTGGSVSTLTIQRTQQEDSAVYLCASSGGTSSQFFGPGTRLTVL.

The V call is TRBV7-2, the J call TRBJ2-1; weak D call: TRBD1 (5 bases). There are 15 residues in the CDR3. Between the trimmed V and J ends, which lost 6 bases and 0 bases, there was a span of 12 bases. Germline CDR1 and CDR2: SGHTA and FQGNSA. The CDR3 spells CASSLRGSSYNEQFF. The CDR3 DNA follows: TGTGCCAGCAGTCTTAGGGGAAGCTCCTACAATGAGCAGTTCTTC.

The V gene is TRBV28, the J gene TRBJ2-4, with 7 bases that match TRBD1. Germline CDR1 reads MDHEN; CDR2 reads SYDVKM. V lost 5 bases and J lost 0; bases outside the gene matches: 10. CDR3 length: 17 residues. The CDR3 sequence: CASSPRDRVLAKNIQYF. CDR3 sequence (DNA): TGTGCCAGCAGTCCTCGGGACAGAGTACTAGCCAAAAACATTCAGTACTTC.

The V and J genes are TRBV11-2 and TRBJ2-7, with 7 bases that match TRBD2. CDR1 and CDR2 from the germline V gene are SGHAT and FQNNGV. This CDR3 region has 14 residues. After removal of 5 bases from V and 9 bases from J, the junction contained 13 bases not matched to a gene. DNA of the CDR3: TGTGCCAGCAGCCTCGGCGGGAGTCGTGGTGGGCAGTACTTC. Translated, it gives CASSLGGSRGGQYF.

The CDR3 loop is CASSHASGAGNEQFF. The CDR3 DNA follows: TGTGCCAGCAGCCATGCTAGCGGAGCGGGCAATGAGCAGTTCTTC. The rearrangement joins TRBV6-2 or TRBV6-3 to TRBJ2-1; 7 nucleotides align to TRBD2. The CDR3 covers 15 residues. The junction had 11 bases not matched to a gene; V was cut back by 6 bases and J by 6 bases. The germline CDR1 and CDR2 sequences are MNHEY and SVGEGT.

This clone was detected once. This chain connects TRBV27 to TRBJ2-1; tentative D call: TRBD2 (6 bases). The CDR3 has 15 residues. V lost 5 bases, J lost 4 bases, and 15 bases lay in between. CDR1 MNHEY and CDR2 SMNVEV come from the germline V gene (reference sequence). The CDR3 coding sequence is TGTGCCAGCAGTCTGCGGGACTTTAATTACAATGAGCAGTTCTTC. It yields the protein CASSLRDFNYNEQFF.